The clone carrying this T cell receptor beta chain was seen repeatedly, ten times or more. The sample originates from a study of blood T cell repertoires in COVID-19. Study information: Spain, Italy and the United States supplied samples that represented acute and convalescent COVID-19.

Under the authors' procedure: Reference gene primers were amplified, and this amplification served to estimate nucleated cell counts. TCRdb's table, derived via immunoSEQ multiplex PCR, lists solely in-frame clones and lacks some. That table supplies the V and J calls and clone size; D and trimming were determined from the DNA. Of under 200,000 clones in the sample, more than 85% were seen once. V lost 6 bases and J lost 3, with 15 bases in between. This CDR3 spans 15 amino acids. Germline loops: CDR1 SGHTA, CDR2 FQGNSA. The chain recombines TRBV7-2 with TRBJ2-4; D might be TRBD2 (6 bases). The sequence was collected from a woman older than 75 in a cohort sampled during active or convalescent COVID-19. The material sequenced was peripheral blood. This chain's CDR3 is CASSPEAGNKNIQYF. The CDR3 bases are TGTGCCAGCAGTCCCGAGGCGGGGAACAAAAACATTCAGTACTTC.